This T cell receptor (beta chain) was profiled in a study of blood T cell repertoires in COVID-19. Details on this clone: The sample contains more than one DNA sequence encoding this CDR3.

V shed 6 bases and J 3 bases; nucleotides not matched to a gene: 2. The CDR3 sequence is 13 residues long. Germline loops: CDR1 MNHEY, CDR2 SMNVEV (reference sequence). Seattle's cohort entered during active infection and was followed longitudinally. Measured with immunoSEQ multiplex PCR; TCRdb has only the in-frame clones, and not every one. The data show about 160,000 clones, about 86% seen once. The chain joins TRBV27 to TRBJ1-2; 9 bases are shared with TRBD1. The receptor's source is a woman in her 70s with COVID-19, enrolled during active disease. Sequences were obtained from peripheral blood. CDR3 in amino acids: CASSRTGDYGYTF. Here the CDR3 DNA reads TGTGCCAGCAGCCGGACAGGGGACTATGGCTACACCTTC.